This TCR beta chain emerged from a study of CD8+ T cells in alopecia areata. General study findings and limits: Alopecia totalis/universalis scalp especially showed more expanded CD8+ clones than normal scalp. Patients showed less clear TCR sequence sharing than mice, possibly partly because of HLA diversity.

cDNA reverse transcribed from extracted RNA served as the sequencing template. TCRdb's table, derived via immunoSEQ multiplex PCR, lists solely in-frame clones and lacks some. Counted here are roughly 100,000 clones, roughly half occurring once; the ten biggest clones make up roughly 8.8%. CDR3 length equals 15 residues. V shed 4 bases and J 0 bases; nucleotides not matched to a gene: 6. Germline V gene sequence: CDR1 SQVTM, CDR2 ANQGSEA. With respect to this clone: Its target is not known.

The sequencing sample was made of CD4+ T cells sorted from blood. The receptor's source is a human donor in good health. The chain is built from TRBV29-1 and TRBJ2-1; TRBD2 matches 7 bases. The CDR3 is CSVGASGSSYNEQFF. Written as DNA, the CDR3 is TGCAGCGTTGGCGCTAGCGGTAGCTCCTACAATGAGCAGTTCTTC.